This T cell receptor beta chain was observed in a study of cytomegalovirus exposure and HLA in healthy donors. Study information: Prior work identified around 110 million unique TCR beta sequences in about 179 million T cells.

The V gene end was trimmed by 5 bases and the J gene end by 2 bases; junction bases not matched to a gene: 4. The CDR3 is 14 residues long. Germline values: CDR1 LNHDA, CDR2 SQIVND (reference sequence). Primers included in the PCR were 60 Vbeta and 13 Jbeta primers. Assay used: immunoSEQ multiplex PCR; TCRdb lists only in-frame clones, some missing. Among around 120,000 clones listed, approximately 80% were seen once. As for this clone: The antigen is unknown.

General study findings and limits: An observed cluster of highly shared sequence variants was recorded as a likely sequencing artifact. There were fewer than 200 TCR beta chains listed as cytomegalovirus-associated.

The sequenced sample was PBMCs. The rearrangement links TRBV19 to TRBJ1-2; 8 positions agree with TRBD1. The sequence was obtained from a man in his forties or fifties in good health and CMV-seropositive. The CDR3 loop is CASSVTGGNYGYTF. CDR3 nucleotides: TGTGCCAGTAGTGTTACAGGGGGGAACTATGGCTACACCTTC.